The source of this TCR beta chain is a study of T cell responses to AZD1222 COVID-19 vaccine. Study summary: Analyses pooled second doses at about 4 or about 12 weeks.

Whole-study results and caveats: Mostly white British, mostly female donors; authors suggested clonal diversity may be underestimated.

Remarks on this clone: What it binds is not known.

Method: immunoSEQ multiplex PCR; TCRdb's copy keeps in-frame clones and lacks some. The sample records over 100,000 clones, roughly 90% being singletons. The CDR3 contains 13 residues. Losses at the gene ends were 5 bases for V and 0 bases for J; bases not matched to a gene: 0. Germline V lookup: CDR1 GTSNPN, CDR2 SVGIG (reference sequence). The V and J genes are TRBV30 and TRBJ2-7; 11 bases align to TRBD2. The sequences come from peripheral blood, collected on day 0 of AZD1222 vaccination. The receptor was isolated from an adult in good health. CDR3 DNA: TGTGCCTGGGGGACTAGCGGCTCCTACGAGCAGTACTTC. This translates into CAWGTSGSYEQYF.